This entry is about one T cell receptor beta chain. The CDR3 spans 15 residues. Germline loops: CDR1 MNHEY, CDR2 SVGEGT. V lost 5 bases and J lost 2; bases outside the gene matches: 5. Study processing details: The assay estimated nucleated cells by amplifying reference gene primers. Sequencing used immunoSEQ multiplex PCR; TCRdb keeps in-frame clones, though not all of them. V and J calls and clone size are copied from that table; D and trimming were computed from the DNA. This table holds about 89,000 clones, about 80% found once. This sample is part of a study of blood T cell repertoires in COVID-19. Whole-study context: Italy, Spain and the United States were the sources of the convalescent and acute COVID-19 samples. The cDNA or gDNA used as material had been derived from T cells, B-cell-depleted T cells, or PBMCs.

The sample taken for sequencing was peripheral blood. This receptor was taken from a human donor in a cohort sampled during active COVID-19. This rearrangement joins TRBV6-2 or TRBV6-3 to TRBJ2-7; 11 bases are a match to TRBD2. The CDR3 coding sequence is TGTGCCAGCAGTCTGACTAGCGGGACGACCTACGAGCAGTACTTC. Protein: CASSLTSGTTYEQYF.